Each of the 30 T cell receptor beta chains below was sequenced from the same sample in a study of T cell changes during pregnancy in multiple sclerosis. Profiled with immunoSEQ multiplex PCR; TCRdb holds only in-frame clones, not every one. The sample holds about 30,000 clones, about 92% seen once. The sample consisted of CD4+ T cells from peripheral blood mononuclear cells, taken after pregnancy. Receptors were obtained from a female donor with multiple sclerosis, enrolled in a pregnancy study.

The rearrangement links TRBV30 to TRBJ1-3; weak D call: TRBD1 (6 bases). The CDR3 runs 14 residues. CDR1 and CDR2 from the germline V gene are GTSNPN and SVGIG (reference sequence). V was cut by 0 bases and J by 2 bases, with 8 bases left in between. CDR3 region: CAWSVGGAGNTIYF. In nucleotides, the CDR3 is TGTGCCTGGAGTGTAGGGGGAGCTGGAAACACCATATATTTT.

V usage is TRBV7-8 and J usage is TRBJ1-2, with a weak D call TRBD1 (6 bases). CDR3 length: 14 amino acids. Germline loops: CDR1 SGHVS, CDR2 FQNEAQ. The V end lost 0 bases, the J end lost 8 bases, and 13 bases lay between the germline ends. The CDR3 reads CASSLASQGQGYTF. For the CDR3, the DNA is TGTGCCAGCAGCTTAGCGTCACAGGGTCAAGGCTACACCTTC.

This clone was detected only a few times. The chain links TRBV2 to TRBJ1-6, with D uncertain. V was pared by 5 bases and J by 8 bases, with 16 bases between. CDR1 is SNHLY and CDR2 is FYNNEI in the germline V gene. The CDR3 covers 15 residues. CDR3 coding DNA: TGTGCCAGCAGTCTTTCGGAGGCTCGGGATTCACCCCTCCACTTT. Its protein product is CASSLSEARDSPLHF.

The V gene is TRBV29-1, the J gene TRBJ1-2, with a tentative D call TRBD1 (6 bases). Trimming took 8 bases from V and 4 from J, leaving 17 bases between them. There are 13 residues in the CDR3. Germline assignment: CDR1 SQVTM and CDR2 ANQGSEA. The CDR3 sequence is CSSRITGSYGYTF. CDR3 coding DNA: TGCAGCTCCAGAATTACAGGGAGCTATGGCTACACCTTC.

The chain has TRBV11-2 and TRBJ2-6; tentatively, D is TRBD1 (5 bases). CDR1 and CDR2 (germline): SGHAT, FQNNGV. V was trimmed by 5 bases and J by 0 bases, leaving 14 bases between them. The CDR3 contains 17 residues. Here the CDR3 reads CASSRLQGRSGANVLTF. Written as DNA, the CDR3 is TGTGCCAGCAGCCGGCTCCAGGGCCGCTCTGGGGCCAACGTCCTGACTTTC.

This sequence joins TRBV14 and TRBJ2-3; possibly TRBD2 for D (6 bases). Deletions cut 3 bases from V and 4 bases from J, with 17 bases between. Germline V gene sequence: CDR1 SGHDN, CDR2 FVKESK. The CDR3 contains 16 residues. The CDR3, as DNA: TGTGCCAGCAGCCAGGGGGGACTCCGGGGTTCAGATACGCAGTATTTT. Translation: CASSQGGLRGSDTQYF.

This chain joins TRBV29-1 and TRBJ2-5, with D unclear. This CDR3 spans 13 amino acids. Germline values: CDR1 SQVTM, CDR2 ANQGSEA. V was trimmed by 6 bases and J by 0 bases, leaving 11 bases between them. CDR3 sequence reads: CSVRTTYQETQYF. CDR3 DNA sequence: TGCAGCGTCCGTACCACTTACCAAGAGACCCAGTACTTC. Combining the CDR3 with reference TRBV29-1 and TRBJ2-5 gives the whole variable domain SAVISQKPSRDICQRGTSLTIQCQVDSQVTMMFWYRQQPGQSLTLIATANQGSEATYESGFVIDKFPISRPNLTFSTLTVSNMSPEDSSIYLCSVRTTYQETQYFGPGTRLLVL.

This clone came up once. The rearrangement uses TRBV19 and TRBJ1-1, with a weak D call TRBD1 (6 bases). Deletions cut 2 bases from V and 3 bases from J, with 13 bases between. The germline V gene has CDR1 LNHDA and CDR2 SQIVND (reference sequence). CDR3 length equals 15 residues. CDR3 sequence reads: CASSIQGTWDTEAFF. CDR3 bases: TGTGCCAGTAGTATACAGGGGACATGGGACACTGAAGCTTTCTTT.

The rearrangement links TRBV7-2 to TRBJ2-5; TRBD1 matches at 8 bases. Germline V gene sequence: CDR1 SGHTA, CDR2 FQGNSA. V lost 4 bases to trimming and J lost 7 bases; unmatched junction nucleotides: 5. The CDR3 spans 13 residues. This CDR3 is CASSSDRERTQYF. As DNA, the CDR3 is TGTGCCAGCAGCTCGGACAGGGAACGGACCCAGTACTTC.

The chain carries TRBV7-3 and TRBJ2-7; no clear D. Germline V CDR1 and CDR2: SGHTA, FQGTGA. V gave up 5 bases and J gave up 5 bases, with 13 bases separating them. The CDR3 runs 13 residues. The CDR3 coding sequence is TGTGCCAGCAGCCCAGTAGGAGCAGACGAGCAGTACTTC. Encoded protein: CASSPVGADEQYF.

The chain uses TRBV19 and TRBJ2-7; the D gene is possibly TRBD1 (6 bases). The CDR3 loop spans 16 amino acids. Deletions cut 3 bases from V and 0 bases from J, with 15 bases between. Germline V lookup: CDR1 LNHDA, CDR2 SQIVND (reference sequence). The CDR3 nucleotides are TGTGCCAGTAGTATCCGACAGGACATCAGCTCCTACGAGCAGTACTTC. It translates to CASSIRQDISSYEQYF.

The J gene is TRBJ1-6, the V gene TRBV9; D is possibly TRBD1 (5 bases). Trimming pared 4 bases from V and 3 bases from J, leaving 17 bases between. The CDR3 contains 17 residues. CDR1 is SGDLS, CDR2 YYNGEE, per germline. CDR3 in DNA: TGTGCCAGCAGCCCACACGGCGCGGGGGACTATAATTCACCCCTCCACTTT. Translation gives CASSPHGAGDYNSPLHF.

The chain uses TRBV4-3 and TRBJ1-5; D not certain. V was trimmed by 1 base and J by 0 bases, leaving 10 bases between them. The germline gives CDR1 LGHNA, CDR2 YSLEER. The CDR3 has 16 amino acids. CDR3 loop: CASSQGRVLSNQPQHF. The CDR3 nucleotides are TGCGCCAGCAGCCAAGGGAGGGTACTTAGCAATCAGCCCCAGCATTTT.

This rearrangement joins TRBV4-2 to TRBJ1-1; 10 nucleotides match TRBD1. The CDR3 is 19 amino acids. V trimming: 1 base; J trimming: 8 bases; junction bases outside the gene matches: 19. Germline V CDR1 and CDR2: LGHNA, YNFKEQ. The CDR3: CASSQGSGLGQGPLREAFF. The CDR3, as DNA: TGTGCCAGCAGCCAAGGCTCGGGGCTGGGACAGGGGCCGCTTAGGGAAGCTTTCTTT.

The chain has TRBV9 and TRBJ2-2; 11 positions agree with TRBD2. The CDR3 contains 18 residues. Germline CDR1 SGDLS, CDR2 YYNGEE. Trimming removed 0 bases from V and 5 bases from J; junction bases left unmatched: 9. CDR3: CASSVVGSGGATTGELFF. CDR3 nucleotides: TGTGCCAGCAGCGTAGTGGGTAGCGGGGGGGCCACGACCGGGGAGCTGTTTTTT. Complete variable domain (other parts from reference TRBV9 and TRBJ2-2): DSGVTQTPKHLITATGQRVTLRCSPRSGDLSVYWYQQSLDQGLQFLIQYYNGEERAKGNILERFSAQQFPDLHSELNLSSLELGDSALYFCASSVVGSGGATTGELFFGEGSRLTVL.

The CDR3, as DNA: TGTGCCAGCAGTTTATCATTGCTCCGACAGGGGGCCTACGAGCAGTACTTC. Amino acid sequence: CASSLSLLRQGAYEQYF. The V and J genes are TRBV27 and TRBJ2-7; TRBD1 matches at 9 bases. Unmatched junction bases numbered 8, after V lost 0 bases and J lost 2 bases. The CDR3 has 17 amino acids. CDR1 and CDR2 from the germline V gene are MNHEY and SMNVEV (reference sequence).

This sequence joins TRBV30 and TRBJ1-5; D not resolved. The ends were cut back, 0 bases at V and 5 bases at J, with 11 bases in the middle. The CDR3 is 14 amino acids. CDR1 and CDR2 (germline): GTSNPN, SVGIG (reference sequence). The CDR3 is CAWSVGQYHQPQHF. The DNA of the CDR3 is TGTGCCTGGAGTGTTGGGCAGTACCATCAGCCCCAGCATTTT.

A single count supports this clone. The chain carries TRBV29-1 and TRBJ1-3; TRBD1 might be the D (5 bases). Looked up from germline, CDR1 is SQVTM and CDR2 is ANQGSEA. Between the trimmed V and J ends, which lost 5 bases and 2 bases, there was a span of 16 bases. The CDR3 consists of 15 residues. The CDR3: CSVRLRQGAGNTIYF. The CDR3 region has the DNA TGCAGCGTTAGACTTCGGCAGGGTGCTGGAAACACCATATATTTT.

This rearrangement joins TRBV6-5 to TRBJ2-7; D is perhaps TRBD1 (6 bases). Germline loops: CDR1 MNHEY, CDR2 SVGAGI. The CDR3 length is 15 residues. V lost 0 bases, J lost 1 base, and 10 bases lay in between. The CDR3 is CASSYSKQGSYEQYF. The CDR3 DNA is TGTGCCAGCAGTTACTCAAAGCAGGGGTCCTACGAGCAGTACTTC.

The V call is TRBV4-1, the J call TRBJ2-1; TRBD2 aligns across 12 bases. Trimming took 3 bases from V and 6 from J; bases not matched to a gene: 9. The germline V gene has CDR1 MGHRA and CDR2 YSYEKL. CDR3 length equals 17 residues. The chain's CDR3 is CASSQTELAGGPNEQFF. CDR3 DNA sequence: TGCGCCAGCAGCCAGACGGAACTAGCGGGAGGCCCCAATGAGCAGTTCTTC.

This clone is a singleton in its sample. The genes are TRBV7-2 and TRBJ2-2; the match to TRBD2 covers 16 bases. The CDR3 spans 19 residues. The V gene end was trimmed by 1 base and the J gene end by 4 bases; junction bases not matched to a gene: 6. The germline gives CDR1 SGHTA, CDR2 FQGNSA. CDR3 protein: CASSLEGLAGGMSTGELFF. The CDR3 DNA sequence: TGTGCCAGCAGCTTAGAGGGACTAGCGGGGGGGATGAGCACCGGGGAGCTGTTTTTT.

The chain joins TRBV4-1 to TRBJ2-4, with TRBD2 as a possible D gene (5 bases). Germline loops: CDR1 MGHRA, CDR2 YSYEKL. The CDR3 spans 16 residues. Trimming took 0 bases from V and 7 from J, leaving 16 bases between them. In nucleotides, the CDR3 is TGCGCCAGCAGCCAAGATATTCTGAGGGTAAAGAACATTCAGTACTTC. It codes for CASSQDILRVKNIQYF.

This rearrangement joins TRBV5-6 to TRBJ2-3, with 8 bases matching TRBD1. The junction had 4 bases not matched to a gene; V was cut back by 5 bases and J by 5 bases. The length of the CDR3 is 13 residues. Per germline, CDR1 SGHDT and CDR2 YYEEEE. Here the CDR3 DNA reads TGTGCCAGCAGAAGACAGGGGAAAGATACGCAGTATTTT. Amino acids: CASRRQGKDTQYF.

This rearrangement joins TRBV7-2 to TRBJ2-3; D is perhaps TRBD2 (6 bases). Germline lookup yields CDR1 SGHTA and CDR2 FQGNSA. The V end lost 6 bases, the J end lost 2 bases, and 15 bases lay between the germline ends. The CDR3 runs 15 residues. CDR3 nucleotides: TGTGCCAGCAGTAAAGGTCTAGCGAACACAGATACGCAGTATTTT. It translates to CASSKGLANTDTQYF.

The chain is built from TRBV7-7 and TRBJ2-1; 11 bases match TRBD1. The CDR3 has 21 amino acids. The V and J ends lost 0 bases and 3 bases, in that order; junction bases with no gene match: 16. Germline CDR1 reads SSHAT; CDR2 reads FNYEAQ (reference sequence). CDR3: CASSLAWDRGCPESRYNEQFF. The CDR3 bases are TGTGCCAGCAGCTTAGCTTGGGACAGGGGGTGCCCAGAATCGCGCTACAATGAGCAGTTCTTC.

The chain combines TRBV7-8 with TRBJ2-1; D not certain. The length of the CDR3 is 12 residues. The V gene's germline CDR1 is SGHVS and CDR2 FQNEAQ. V lost 6 bases and J lost 7, with 10 bases in between. DNA for the CDR3: TGTGCCAGCAGTTCCTTTATGAATGAGCAGTTCTTC. Its protein is CASSSFMNEQFF.

This chain connects TRBV5-1 to TRBJ1-1; D not resolved. V lost 5 bases to trimming and J lost 4 bases, with 21 bases between them. This CDR3 is 16 amino acids long. Germline CDR1 and CDR2: SGHRS and YFSETQ. The CDR3, as DNA: TGCGCCAGCAGAGTTGGGGTTGAGGGCTGGGGCACTGAAGCTTTCTTT. Translation gives CASRVGVEGWGTEAFF.

V usage is TRBV30 and J usage is TRBJ2-7; 13 positions agree with TRBD2. Trimming took 0 bases from V and 7 from J; bases not matched to a gene: 21. This CDR3 has 20 residues. Germline CDR1 is GTSNPN and CDR2 is SVGIG (reference sequence). The CDR3 DNA is TGTGCCTGGAGTGTACCCGTTCTGGGGAAATGGACTAGCGGGAGTGGTGAGCAGTACTTC. Translation: CAWSVPVLGKWTSGSGEQYF.

This rearrangement joins TRBV7-2 to TRBJ1-1; D remains unclear. The ends were cut back, 0 bases at V and 4 bases at J, with 12 bases in the middle. CDR1 SGHTA and CDR2 FQGNSA come from the germline V gene. This CDR3 has 15 residues. The CDR3 sequence: CASSLAEGGSTEAFF. CDR3 DNA sequence: TGTGCCAGCAGCTTAGCCGAGGGTGGGTCCACTGAAGCTTTCTTT.

The CDR3 protein is CAISPDAQGLLTGELFF. As DNA, the CDR3 is TGTGCCATCAGTCCCGATGCCCAGGGCCTTCTGACCGGGGAGCTGTTTTTT. The chain employs TRBV10-3 and TRBJ2-2; a possible D gene is TRBD1 (5 bases). This CDR3 has 17 residues. The germline gives CDR1 ENHRY, CDR2 SYGVKD. The V and J ends lost 5 bases and 5 bases respectively, with 21 bases between them.